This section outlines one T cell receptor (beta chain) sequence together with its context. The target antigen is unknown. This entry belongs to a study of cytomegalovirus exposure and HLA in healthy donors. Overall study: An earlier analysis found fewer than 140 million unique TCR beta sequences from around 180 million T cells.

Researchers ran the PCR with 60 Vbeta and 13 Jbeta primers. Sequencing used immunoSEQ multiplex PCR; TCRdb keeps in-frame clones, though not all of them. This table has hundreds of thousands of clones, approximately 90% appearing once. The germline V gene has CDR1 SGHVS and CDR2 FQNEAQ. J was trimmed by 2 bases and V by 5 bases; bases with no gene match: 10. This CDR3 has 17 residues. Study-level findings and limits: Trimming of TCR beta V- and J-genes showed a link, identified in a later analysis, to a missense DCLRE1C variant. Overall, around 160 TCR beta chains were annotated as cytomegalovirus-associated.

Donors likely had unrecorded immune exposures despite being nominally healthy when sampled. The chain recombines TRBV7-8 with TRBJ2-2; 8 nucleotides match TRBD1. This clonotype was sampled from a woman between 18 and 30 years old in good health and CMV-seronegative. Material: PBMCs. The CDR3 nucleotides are TGTGCCAGCAGCCCAACTCGGACAGGGCGTAACACCGGGGAGCTGTTTTTT. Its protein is CASSPTRTGRNTGELFF.